This paragraph covers one T cell receptor (beta chain) sequence. Its antigen is still unknown. Per-base qualities were not stored, and no clone one base away is much larger. This entry belongs to a study of T cell repertoires in cytomegalovirus infection (dated by TCRdb to about 2019). Context from the whole study: Donor HLA type was relevant to the analysis, as public TCR beta signatures indicated carriage of CMV infection together with the matching HLA type. The full study reports these points: The ex vivo response was dominated by HLA-C-restricted CMV-specific TCR beta clonotypes, which also provided the single most frequent clonotype in two of eight donors. Carriers of CMV infection plus the relevant HLA type were discriminated by the cumulative frequency of public TCR beta family members in the study cohort and in an independent roughly 400-donor cohort.

The CDR3 sequence holds 19 residues, the cysteine and phenylalanine included. The DNA shown is the 57-base CDR3, in frame from base 1. V is pared back by 6 bases and J by 0 bases, with 21 bases lying between the germline termini. The sequencer was an Illumina HiSeq 1500. The raw public data were reprocessed by TCRdb itself: fastp quality trimming at Q25, MiXCR clonotype calling, in-frame beta chains only. Identical CDR3 protein sequences are pooled into one entry, listed with their most common genes and DNA. This sample is represented by around 330,000 distinct CDR3 sequences; roughly a sixth of them were singletons. More than 10% of the sample lies in the top ten.

This TCR derives from a human donor in good health (CMV status not recorded). Some clones in this sample may be carry-over from other donors' samples. Rearrangement joined TRBV12-3 or TRBV12-4 to TRBJ2-6; the D gene is perhaps TRBD1 or TRBD2, each of them matching over 7 bases. Sequenced material: PBMCs. CDR3 loop: CASSQGGTAARSGANVLTF. The DNA is TGTGCCAGCAGCCAGGGGGGGACAGCTGCCCGCTCTGGGGCCAACGTCCTGACTTTC.